The clone carrying this T cell receptor (beta chain) has only a few counts. What it binds is unknown. This CDR3 is 14 amino acids long. Trimming shortened V by 0 bases and J by 4 bases, and 10 bases separated the two germline ends. The germline V gene encodes CDR1 MNHEY and CDR2 SVGAGI. Each CDR3 protein is one row after TCRdb ran MiXCR on the RT-PCR reads. The repertoire holds more than 550,000 distinct CDR3 sequences, approximately 10% seen once, with roughly 10% in the top ten. The data stem from a study of response to subunit inactivated influenza vaccine. Whole-study findings and limits: The authors proposed limited new T cell recruitment per seasonal influenza vaccination.

The sample here was PBMCs from blood, taken on the day of vaccination. The receptor comes from a man aged 50 to 59 who received an inactivated influenza vaccine. The chain links TRBV6-5 to TRBJ2-7; tentative D call: TRBD2 (5 bases). The CDR3 DNA reads as TGTGCCAGCAGTTACTCCGGGAATACTTACGAGCAGTACTTC. Residues: CASSYSGNTYEQYF.